This entry lists 5 T cell receptor beta chains sequenced from one sample in a study of response to subunit inactivated influenza vaccine. TCRdb called the RT-PCR reads again in MiXCR, with one record for every CDR3 protein. The repertoire holds 710,000 or so distinct CDR3 sequences, around a sixth seen once, with more than 9% in the top ten. The material sequenced was PBMCs from blood, taken 12 days after vaccination. The receptors come from a man in his fifties or sixties who received an inactivated influenza vaccine.

This clonotype has at least ten counts. V gene TRBV6-5 combines with J gene TRBJ2-7; D is tentatively TRBD1 or TRBD2 (6 bases each). V dropped 4 bases and J dropped 6 bases, with 13 bases sitting between them. CDR1 is MNHEY, CDR2 SVGAGI, per germline. The CDR3 loop spans 13 amino acids. In nucleotides, the CDR3 is TGTGCCAGCAGTTTACAGGGAGCGGGCGAGCAGTACTTC. It yields the protein CASSLQGAGEQYF.

The table lists this clonotype with a few counts. As DNA, the CDR3 is TGTGCCACCAGCAGGGAGGTCCGAGAGGGCTACACCTTC. Its translation: CATSREVREGYTF. The J gene is TRBJ1-2, the V gene TRBV15; D remains ambiguous. The length of the CDR3 is 13 residues. CDR1 is LNHNV and CDR2 is YYDKDF in the germline V gene (reference sequence). The ends were cut back, 3 bases at V and 8 bases at J, with 13 bases in the middle.

The chain carries TRBV6-2 or TRBV6-3 and TRBJ2-1; TRBD1 agrees at 7 bases. Germline-derived CDR1 and CDR2 are MNHEY and SVGEGT. The junction had 13 bases not matched to a gene; V was cut back by 7 bases and J by 7 bases. The CDR3 is 15 residues long. The CDR3 nucleotides are TGTGCCAGCATCCCTTTGGGACAGTCCGATAATGAGCAGTTCTTC. Translated: CASIPLGQSDNEQFF.

This rearrangement joins TRBV7-2 to TRBJ1-2, with TRBD1 matching 8 bases. V shed 5 bases and J 8 bases; nucleotides not matched to a gene: 4. Germline V lookup: CDR1 SGHTA, CDR2 FQGNSA. This CDR3 comprises 12 residues. The CDR3 protein is CASSTTGVGYTF. As DNA, the CDR3 is TGTGCCAGCAGCACGACAGGGGTCGGCTACACCTTC.

The chain combines TRBV7-6 with TRBJ2-7, with D hard to call. CDR3 length: 14 residues. Germline V CDR1 and CDR2: SGHVS, FNYEAQ. Deletions cut 0 bases from V and 4 bases from J, with 10 bases between. The CDR3 sequence: CASSLAQSGYEQYF. In DNA, the CDR3 is TGTGCCAGCAGCTTAGCACAGTCCGGGTACGAGCAGTACTTC.